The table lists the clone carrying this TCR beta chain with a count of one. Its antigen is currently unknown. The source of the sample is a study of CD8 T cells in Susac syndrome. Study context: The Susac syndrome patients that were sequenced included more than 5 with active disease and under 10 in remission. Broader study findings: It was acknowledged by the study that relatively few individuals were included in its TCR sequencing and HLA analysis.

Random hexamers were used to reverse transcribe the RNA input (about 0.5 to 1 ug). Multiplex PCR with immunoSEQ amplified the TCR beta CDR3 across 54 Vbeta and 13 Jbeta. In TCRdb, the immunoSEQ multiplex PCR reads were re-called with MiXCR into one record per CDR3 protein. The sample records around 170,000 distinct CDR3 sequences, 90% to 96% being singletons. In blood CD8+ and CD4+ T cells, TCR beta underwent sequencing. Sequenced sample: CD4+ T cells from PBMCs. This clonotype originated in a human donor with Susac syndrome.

CDR3 amino acids: CASSIGDSGSNEKLFF. The CDR3 nucleotides are TGTGCCAGTAGTATAGGGGACTCGGGGTCAAATGAAAAACTGTTTTTT. The chain carries TRBV19 and TRBJ1-4; perhaps TRBD1 as D (5 bases). The V end lost 1 base, the J end lost 5 bases, and 14 bases lay between the germline ends. Per the germline V gene, CDR1 is LNHDA and CDR2 is SQIVND (reference sequence). This CDR3 is 16 amino acids long.